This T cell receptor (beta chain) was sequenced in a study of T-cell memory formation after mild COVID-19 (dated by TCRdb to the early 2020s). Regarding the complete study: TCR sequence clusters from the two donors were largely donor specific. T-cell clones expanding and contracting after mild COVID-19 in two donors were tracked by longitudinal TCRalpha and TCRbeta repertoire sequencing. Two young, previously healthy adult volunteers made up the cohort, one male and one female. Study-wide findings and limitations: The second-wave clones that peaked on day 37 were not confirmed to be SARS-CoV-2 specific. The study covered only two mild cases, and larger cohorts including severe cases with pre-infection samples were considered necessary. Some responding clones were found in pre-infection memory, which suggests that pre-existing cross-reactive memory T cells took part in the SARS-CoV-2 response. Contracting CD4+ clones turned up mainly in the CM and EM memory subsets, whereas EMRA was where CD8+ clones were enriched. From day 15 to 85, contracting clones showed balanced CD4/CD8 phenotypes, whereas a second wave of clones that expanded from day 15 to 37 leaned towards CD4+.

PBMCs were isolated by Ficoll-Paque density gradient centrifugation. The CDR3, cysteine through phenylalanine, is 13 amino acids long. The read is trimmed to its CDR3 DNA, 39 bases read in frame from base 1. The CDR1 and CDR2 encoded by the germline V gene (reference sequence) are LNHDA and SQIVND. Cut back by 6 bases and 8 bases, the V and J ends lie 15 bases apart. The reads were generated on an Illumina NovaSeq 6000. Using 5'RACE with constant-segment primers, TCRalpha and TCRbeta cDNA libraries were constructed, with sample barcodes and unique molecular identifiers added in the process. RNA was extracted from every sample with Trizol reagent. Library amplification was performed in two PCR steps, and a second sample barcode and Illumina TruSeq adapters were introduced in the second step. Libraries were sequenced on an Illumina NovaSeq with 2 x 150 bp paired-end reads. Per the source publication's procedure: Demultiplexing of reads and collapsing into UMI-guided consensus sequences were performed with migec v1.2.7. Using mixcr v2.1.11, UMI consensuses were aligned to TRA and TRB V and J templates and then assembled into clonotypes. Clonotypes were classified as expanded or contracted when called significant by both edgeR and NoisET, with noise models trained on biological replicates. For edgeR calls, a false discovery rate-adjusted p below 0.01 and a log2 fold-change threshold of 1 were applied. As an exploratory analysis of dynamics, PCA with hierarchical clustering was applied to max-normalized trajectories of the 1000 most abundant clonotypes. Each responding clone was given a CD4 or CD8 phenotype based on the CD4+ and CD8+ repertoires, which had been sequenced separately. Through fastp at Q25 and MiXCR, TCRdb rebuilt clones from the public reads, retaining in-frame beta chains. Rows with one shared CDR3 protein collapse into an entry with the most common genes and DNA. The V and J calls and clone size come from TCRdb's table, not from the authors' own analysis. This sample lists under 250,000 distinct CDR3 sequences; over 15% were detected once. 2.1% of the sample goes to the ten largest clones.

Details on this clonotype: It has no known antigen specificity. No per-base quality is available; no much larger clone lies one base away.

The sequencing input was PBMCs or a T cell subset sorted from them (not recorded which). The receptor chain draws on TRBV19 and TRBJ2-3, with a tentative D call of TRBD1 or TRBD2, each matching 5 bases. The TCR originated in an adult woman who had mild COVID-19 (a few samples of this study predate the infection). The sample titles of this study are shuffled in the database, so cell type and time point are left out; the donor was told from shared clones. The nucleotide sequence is TGTGCCAGTAGCAGAGACCAGGGAGTTACGCAGTATTTT. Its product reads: CASSRDQGVTQYF. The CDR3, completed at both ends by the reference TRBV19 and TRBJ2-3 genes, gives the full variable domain DGGITQSPKYLFRKEGQNVTLSCEQNLNHDAMYWYRQDPGQGLRLIYYSQIVNDFQKGDIAEGYSVSREKKESFPLTVTSAQKNPTAFYLCASSRDQGVTQYFGPGTRLTVL.